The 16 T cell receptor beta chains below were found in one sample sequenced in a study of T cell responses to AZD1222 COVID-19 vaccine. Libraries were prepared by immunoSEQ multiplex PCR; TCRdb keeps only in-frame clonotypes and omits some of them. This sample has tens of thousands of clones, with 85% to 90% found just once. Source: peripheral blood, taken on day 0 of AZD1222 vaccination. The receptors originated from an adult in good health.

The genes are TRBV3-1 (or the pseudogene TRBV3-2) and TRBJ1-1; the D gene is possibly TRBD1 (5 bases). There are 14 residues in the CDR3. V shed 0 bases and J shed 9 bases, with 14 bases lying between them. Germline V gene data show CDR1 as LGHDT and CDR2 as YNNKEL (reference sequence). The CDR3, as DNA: TGTGCCAGCAGCCAAGAGGTCAGCAGGGCTAAAGCTTTCTTT. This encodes CASSQEVSRAKAFF.

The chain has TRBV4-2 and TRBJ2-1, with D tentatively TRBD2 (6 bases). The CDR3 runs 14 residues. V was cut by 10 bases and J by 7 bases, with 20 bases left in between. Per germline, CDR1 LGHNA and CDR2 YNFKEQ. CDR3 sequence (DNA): TGTGCCACCAGGTCTGACGCGGGGAGTAATGAGCAGTTCTTC. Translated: CATRSDAGSNEQFF.

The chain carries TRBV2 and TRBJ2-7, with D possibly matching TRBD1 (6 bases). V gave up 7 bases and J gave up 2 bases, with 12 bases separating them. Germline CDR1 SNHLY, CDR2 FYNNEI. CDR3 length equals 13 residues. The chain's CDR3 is CASKETGTYEQYF. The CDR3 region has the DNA TGTGCCAGCAAAGAGACAGGAACCTACGAGCAGTACTTC.

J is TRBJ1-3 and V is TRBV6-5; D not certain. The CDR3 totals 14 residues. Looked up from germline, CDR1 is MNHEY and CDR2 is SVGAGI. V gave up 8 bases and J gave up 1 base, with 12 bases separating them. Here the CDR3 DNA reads TGTGCCAGCGAGGCCCGAGGATCTGGAAACACCATATATTTT. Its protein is CASEARGSGNTIYF.

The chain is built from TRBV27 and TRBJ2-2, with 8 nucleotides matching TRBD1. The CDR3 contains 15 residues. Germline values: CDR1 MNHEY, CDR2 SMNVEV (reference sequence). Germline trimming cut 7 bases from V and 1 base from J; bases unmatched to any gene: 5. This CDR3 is CASKRGQENTGELFF. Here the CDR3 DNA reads TGTGCCAGCAAAAGGGGACAGGAGAACACCGGGGAGCTGTTTTTT.

The CDR3 nucleotides are TGTGCCTGGAATTCCGGGAGGGCGAATTCACCCCTCCACTTT. Encoded protein: CAWNSGRANSPLHF. The chain has TRBV30 and TRBJ1-6; D unresolved. The germline V gene encodes CDR1 GTSNPN and CDR2 SVGIG (reference sequence). Trimming removed 4 bases from V and 7 bases from J, with 14 bases in between. The CDR3 runs 14 residues.

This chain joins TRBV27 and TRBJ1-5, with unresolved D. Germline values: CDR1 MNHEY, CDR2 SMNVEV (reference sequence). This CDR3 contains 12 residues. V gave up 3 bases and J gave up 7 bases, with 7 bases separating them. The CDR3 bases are TGTGCCAGCAGTTTGCCGGGGCAGCCCCAGCATTTT. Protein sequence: CASSLPGQPQHF.

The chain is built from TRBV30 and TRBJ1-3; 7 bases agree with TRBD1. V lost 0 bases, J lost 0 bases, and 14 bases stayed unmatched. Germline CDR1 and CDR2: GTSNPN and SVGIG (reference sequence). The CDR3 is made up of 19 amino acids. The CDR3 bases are TGTGCCTGGAGTGTACTCCTGTTTGTTGGGACAGACTCTGGAAACACCATATATTTT. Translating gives CAWSVLLFVGTDSGNTIYF.

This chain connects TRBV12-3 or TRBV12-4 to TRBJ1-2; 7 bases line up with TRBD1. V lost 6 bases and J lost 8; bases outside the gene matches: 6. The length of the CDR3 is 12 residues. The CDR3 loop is CASSHDRDGYTF. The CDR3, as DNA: TGTGCCAGCAGCCACGACAGGGACGGCTACACCTTC.

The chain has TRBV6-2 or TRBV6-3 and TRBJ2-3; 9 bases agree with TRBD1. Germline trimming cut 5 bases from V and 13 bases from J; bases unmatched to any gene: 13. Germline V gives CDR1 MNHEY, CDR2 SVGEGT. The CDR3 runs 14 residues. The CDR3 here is CASSPGQGSPNKYF. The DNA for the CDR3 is TGTGCCAGCAGTCCGGGACAGGGATCGCCAAACAAGTATTTT.

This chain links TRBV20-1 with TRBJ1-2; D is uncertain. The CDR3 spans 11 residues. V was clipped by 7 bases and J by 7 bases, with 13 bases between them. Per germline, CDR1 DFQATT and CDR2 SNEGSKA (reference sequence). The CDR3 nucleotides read TGCAGTGTGTCTCGCGAGCGTGGCTACACCTTC. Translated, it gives CSVSRERGYTF.

The CDR3 region has the DNA TGTGCCAGCAGTTTATTAGCGGGGCCGGCCGGGGAGCTGTTTTTT. Translating gives CASSLLAGPAGELFF. The rearrangement links TRBV28 to TRBJ2-2; TRBD2 aligns across 8 bases. The CDR3 is 15 residues long. Germline V lookup: CDR1 MDHEN, CDR2 SYDVKM. The J segment lost 6 bases and the V segment lost 1 base, leaving 4 bases of the junction unmatched.

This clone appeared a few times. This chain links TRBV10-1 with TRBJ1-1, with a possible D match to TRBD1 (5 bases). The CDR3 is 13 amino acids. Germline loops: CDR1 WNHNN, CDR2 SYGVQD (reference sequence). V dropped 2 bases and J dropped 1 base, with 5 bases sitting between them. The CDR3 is CASSETGNTEAFF. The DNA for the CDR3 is TGCGCCAGCAGTGAGACAGGGAACACTGAAGCTTTCTTT.

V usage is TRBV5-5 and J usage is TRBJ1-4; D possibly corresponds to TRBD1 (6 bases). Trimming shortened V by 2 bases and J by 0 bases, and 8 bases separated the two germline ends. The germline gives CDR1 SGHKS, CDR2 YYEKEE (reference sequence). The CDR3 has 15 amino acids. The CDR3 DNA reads TGTGCCAGCAGCTTTGGGACAACAACTAATGAAAAACTGTTTTTT. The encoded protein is CASSFGTTTNEKLFF.

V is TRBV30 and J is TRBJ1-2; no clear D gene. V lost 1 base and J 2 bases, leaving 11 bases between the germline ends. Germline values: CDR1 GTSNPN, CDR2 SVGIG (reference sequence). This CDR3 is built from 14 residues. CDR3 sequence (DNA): TGTGCCTGGAGTGGCATAGGGAGGAACTATGGCTACACCTTC. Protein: CAWSGIGRNYGYTF.

The CDR3 DNA sequence: TGTGCCAGCAGTTTACCCGGCGAAACCATCCCCTACGAGCAGTACTTC. Its protein is CASSLPGETIPYEQYF. The chain is built from TRBV27 and TRBJ2-7; D is unresolved. The CDR3 sequence is 16 residues long. V was shortened by 2 bases and J by 2 bases, with 16 bases between the two germline ends. Germline assignment: CDR1 MNHEY and CDR2 SMNVEV (reference sequence).